This T cell receptor beta chain derives from a study of regulatory T cells in long-lasting Graves disease. Study-level background: More than 5 years of antithyroid drugs with positive TSH receptor antibodies defined persistent Graves' disease. Study observations and caveats: Persistent disease was associated with favored TRBV28 usage and with favored use of TRBJ1-2 and TRBJ2-5.

This clonotype was seen ten or more times. Its antigen remains unidentified. Time point given: persistent/refractory GD, antithyroid drugs over 5 years with positive TRAb. The TCR library was made from RNA extracted from PBMCs. Investigators report Graves' disease was diagnosed under American Thyroid Association guidelines. Patients were enrolled at an endocrinology department in Xi'an, China. Arm-PCR of CDR3 regions and iRepertoire HTBI primers were the basis on which TCR beta libraries were built. MiXCR, run by TCRdb on the multiplex PCR reads, gives a single entry per CDR3 protein. The data show roughly 450,000 distinct CDR3 sequences, about 20% seen once. The CDR3 totals 17 residues. Between the trimmed V and J ends, which lost 2 bases and 0 bases, there was a span of 14 bases.

The sequenced sample was peripheral blood mononuclear cells (PBMCs), obtained when the disease was refractory, from a patient treated with antithyroid drugs. The chain couples TRBV12-3 or TRBV12-4 to TRBJ1-5; D is possibly TRBD1 (5 bases). The receptor was isolated from a female donor with Graves disease. The CDR3 protein is CASSLRGTENSNQPQHF. The CDR3, as DNA: TGTGCCAGCAGTTTACGGGGGACGGAAAATAGCAATCAGCCCCAGCATTTT.